This T cell receptor beta chain was found in a study of blood T cells in healthy people across ages (dated by TCRdb to 2013 to 2016). Notes on the research overall: In model experiments, template switching captured roughly one uniquely barcoded TCR beta cDNA molecule for every two T cells. Donors were grouped into four age groups: young (average about 15 years), middle-aged (about 38), aged (around 60) and long-lived (approximately 81). Age-related changes in TCR beta repertoire diversity were measured in the study by deep sequencing normalized with unique cDNA molecular identifiers. Two additional independent replicas of 1 million unique cDNA reads from the same blood draw were analyzed for two donors (one aged 18 to 30 and one aged 80 or older).

General conclusions and limits of the study: Donor CMV infection status was unknown, potentially confounding age-related changes in expanded clonotypes. A strong correlation was found between observed TCR beta diversity and the percentage of naive T cells measured by flow cytometry. Total diversity estimates from one million sequenced T cells were considered lower bounds and underestimates. Compared with the aged group, more naive CD4+ T cells, fewer expanded clones and increased TCR diversity were shown by the long-lived group, suggesting age selection. Bulk unsorted PBMC profiling prevented conclusive comparison of naive and antigen-experienced compartments. Observed TCR beta diversity per million T cells fell roughly linearly with age, and a significant reduction was already apparent by age approximately 40.

V is cut back by 7 bases and J by 4 bases, with 10 bases in the junction unmatched. Taken from the germline V gene, the CDR1 and CDR2 loops are SQVTM and ANQGSEA. Measured from the cysteine to the phenylalanine, the CDR3 is 13 residues long. CDR3 DNA only is kept here, 39 bases in frame from base 1. Library generation was performed with 5' RACE. The sequencer listed for this sample is Illumina HiSeq 2500. A second roughly 6 to 11 cycle PCR used a sample-barcoded 5' primer and a J-beta primer mix. A template-switch 5' adaptor carrying 12 random nucleotides introduced a unique molecular identifier onto each TCR beta cDNA molecule. Each sample yielded at least 3 million CDR3-containing paired-end reads. First-strand cDNA was synthesized from all RNA with the Mint cDNA synthesis kit, primed by a TRBC-specific oligonucleotide. Following uracil-DNA glycosylase treatment, all cDNA underwent a first 18-cycle PCR with the universal primers M1SS and BC2_uni_R. The original pipeline was this. For normalization, 1 million high-quality reads, each with a distinct molecular identifier, were randomly selected from each sample. Reads sharing molecular identifiers were discarded rather than binned into consensus sequences. MiTCR, set to a Q25 quality threshold and the strictest error-elimination algorithm, was used for CDR3 identification, clonotype clustering and error correction. A nonparametric unseen species model using Euler transformation provided a lower-bound estimate of total TCR beta diversity. Using fastp trimming at Q25 and MiXCR clonotype assembly, TCRdb reanalyzed the public sequencing data and kept in-frame beta chains. Rows with one shared CDR3 protein collapse into an entry with the most common genes and DNA. The V and J calls were not made by the authors but by TCRdb's processing. The sample data list approximately 780,000 distinct CDR3 sequences, and about a quarter of these were observed just once. Of the sample, 3% falls within the top ten clones.

Concerning this clonotype: There is no known antigen for this receptor. Within one base of it there is no much larger clone, and no base qualities were kept.

The donors were roughly 40 Caucasian individuals from Russia, aged roughly 6 to 95 years, who were systemically healthy. Each donor gave about 9.7 milliliters of peripheral blood, drawn into EDTA-treated Vacutainer tubes. Ficoll-Paque density-gradient centrifugation was used to isolate PBMCs, with at least 7 million per sample. Trizol reagent was used to extract total RNA from PBMCs, with at least 6 micrograms per sample. For every donor, flow cytometry on a PBMC aliquot measured the percentage of naive CD45RAhigh/CD27high T cells. This sample was shared with a second study, whose subject was T cells of mothers and their children. The second paper further reports: Donors were nine systemically healthy Caucasian individuals: three mothers and their six children. cDNA synthesis consumed the entire amount of extracted RNA, loaded at approximately 1.4 ug RNA in each 15 ul reaction. In the second PCR, the M1S primer added sample barcodes and 2-4 random nucleotides. Each mother yielded over 9 million TCR beta CDR3 reads and each child 2.5 million to 3 million reads. Thymic selection shapes the output of TCR recombination in a similar way in related and unrelated pairs, and inherited differences have a minor effect. Normalized repertoire overlap in related mother-child pairs was always slightly higher than in unrelated mother-child pairs, but the difference was never significant. No persistent microchimeric T cell clones were detected, at a sensitivity of 90 to 100 clones per million clonotypes. The study used deep NGS to compare TCR beta repertoires of mothers and children, seeking features distinguishing related mother-child pairs from unrelated individuals. The mean age was 40 +/- 4 years for the mothers and roughly 11 +/- 4 years for the children. After adapter ligation was performed with NEBNext reagents, the libraries were sequenced on an Illumina HiSeq 2000 with 100+100 nt paired-end reads. Mother and child libraries were prepared a month apart and sequenced in separate runs to prevent cross-contamination. For each donor, between about 450,000 and 2,300,000 distinct TCR beta clonotypes were identified. Naive TCR beta clonotypes were estimated from low-frequency clonotypes matched to each donor's FACS-determined naive share, without sorting.

The sequence derives from a boy aged 10-17 years in good health. The chain is encoded by TRBV29-1 joined to TRBJ2-7, with 7 middle bases fitting TRBD2. Sample: blood. The CDR3 region: CSASGLGSYEQYF. The sequenced DNA: TGCAGCGCCTCAGGACTAGGGAGTTACGAGCAGTACTTC.